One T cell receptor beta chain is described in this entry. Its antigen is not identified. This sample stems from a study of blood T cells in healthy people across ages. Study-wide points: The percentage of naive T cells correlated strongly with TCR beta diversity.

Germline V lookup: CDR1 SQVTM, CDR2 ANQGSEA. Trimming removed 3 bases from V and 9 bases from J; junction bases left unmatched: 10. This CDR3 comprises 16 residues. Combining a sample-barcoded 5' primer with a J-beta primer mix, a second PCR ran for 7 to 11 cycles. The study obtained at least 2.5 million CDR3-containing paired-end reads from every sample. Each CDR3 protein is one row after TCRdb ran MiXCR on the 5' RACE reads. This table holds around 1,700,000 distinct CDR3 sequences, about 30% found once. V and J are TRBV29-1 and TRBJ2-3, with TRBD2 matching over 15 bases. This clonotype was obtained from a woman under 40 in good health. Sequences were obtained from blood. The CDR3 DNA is TGCAGCGTTGAGGGACTAGCGGGAGGCCCGAGGGGGACGCAGTATTTT. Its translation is CSVEGLAGGPRGTQYF.